One and the same sample provided the 9 T cell receptor beta chains below, sequenced in a study of blood T cells in healthy people across ages. Then a second PCR, running about 7 to 11 cycles, was carried out with a sample-barcoded 5' primer and a J-beta primer mix. Each CDR3 protein gets one entry after TCRdb re-called the 5' RACE reads with MiXCR. Of about 290,000 distinct CDR3 sequences in the sample, 25% to 30% were seen once. Material: blood. These receptors were taken from a woman aged 70-85 years in good health.

This clonotype was counted only a few times. The chain is built from TRBV28 and TRBJ1-2; D uncertain. Trimming shortened V by 5 bases and J by 4 bases, and 14 bases separated the two germline ends. The CDR3 contains 14 residues. Germline lookup yields CDR1 MDHEN and CDR2 SYDVKM. The CDR3, as DNA: TGTGCCAGCAGTCTACCGGGCAGATCCTATGGCTACACCTTC. Its protein is CASSLPGRSYGYTF.

This clonotype showed up just a few times. The chain carries TRBV3-1 and TRBJ1-4; D gene unclear. CDR3 length equals 12 residues. V was cut by 6 bases and J by 8 bases, with 10 bases left in between. CDR1 and CDR2 from the germline V gene are LGHDT and YNNKEL (reference sequence). The CDR3 coding sequence is TGTGCCAGCAGTATAGGAGGCGAAAAACTGTTTTTT. It is translated as CASSIGGEKLFF. Drawing the rest from reference TRBV3-1 and TRBJ1-4, the complete variable domain is DTAVSQTPKYLVTQMGNDKSIKCEQNLGHDTMYWYKQDSKKFLKIMFSYNNKELIINETVPNRFSPKSPDKAHLNLHINSLELGDSAVYFCASSIGGEKLFFGSGTQLSVL.

In this sample, this clonotype turned up a few times. The rearrangement links TRBV12-3 or TRBV12-4 to TRBJ1-5; D is uncertain. Trimming took 6 bases from V and 4 from J, leaving 7 bases between them. The CDR3 totals 12 residues. The chain's CDR3 is CASSQTNQPQHF. For the CDR3, the DNA is TGTGCCAGCAGCCAAACAAATCAGCCCCAGCATTTT.

This clonotype was seen a few times. The chain has TRBV14 and TRBJ2-3; 7 bases are a match to TRBD2. From germline, CDR1 is SGHDN and CDR2 FVKESK. With V trimmed by 1 base and J by 4 bases, 8 bases remained unmatched. The CDR3 totals 16 residues. This CDR3 is CASSQGTSLGADTQYF. For the CDR3, the DNA is TGTGCCAGCAGCCAAGGGACTAGTTTGGGCGCAGATACGCAGTATTTT.

This clonotype was observed many times. The chain is built from TRBV6-6 and TRBJ1-4; D is unresolved. This CDR3 is 13 amino acids long. CDR1 is MNHNY and CDR2 is SVGAGI in the germline V gene (reference sequence). V was shortened by 7 bases and J by 6 bases, with 12 bases between the two germline ends. In nucleotides, the CDR3 is TGTGCCAGCAAGGGCAGGCAGGATGAAAAACTGTTTTTT. This encodes CASKGRQDEKLFF.

Comment on this clonotype: This may come from a read error, since a much larger clone is one base off. The V gene is TRBV20-1, the J gene TRBJ2-5; 7 bases align to TRBD2. The length of the CDR3 is 13 residues. The germline V gene has CDR1 DFQATT and CDR2 SNEGSKA (reference sequence). The DNA of the CDR3 is TGCAGTGCCCTGGGGACTACGGCGGAGACCCAGTGCTTC. Amino acids: CSALGTTAETQCF.

The chain links TRBV3-1 to TRBJ2-7, with 11 bases identical to TRBD2. CDR1 and CDR2 from the germline V gene are LGHDT and YNNKEL (reference sequence). There are 15 residues in the CDR3. J lost 7 bases, V lost 4 bases, and 9 bases had no gene match. CDR3: CASSLLAGGPAEQYF. CDR3 bases: TGTGCCAGCAGCCTTTTAGCGGGAGGGCCCGCAGAGCAGTACTTC.

This chain uses TRBV10-3 with TRBJ2-5; 13 bases are a match to TRBD2. CDR3 length equals 18 residues. The V and J ends lost 3 bases and 4 bases, in that order; junction bases with no gene match: 11. In germline, CDR1 is ENHRY, CDR2 SYGVKD. The CDR3 region is CAISDDQLAGGVGETQYF. The CDR3 DNA reads TGTGCCATCAGTGATGATCAACTAGCGGGGGGGGTGGGAGAGACCCAGTACTTC.

This clonotype turned up a few times. The chain carries TRBV20-1 and TRBJ1-4; tentative D call: TRBD1 (5 bases). Trimming stripped 0 bases from V and 7 bases from J, with 12 bases between. CDR3 length equals 14 residues. The germline V gene has CDR1 DFQATT and CDR2 SNEGSKA (reference sequence). CDR3 region: CSARDSGLGEKLFF. CDR3 DNA: TGCAGTGCTAGAGATTCAGGGCTGGGTGAAAAACTGTTTTTT.